These 14 T cell receptor beta chains were all obtained from the same sample, sequenced in a study of shared clonotypes between healthy human individuals. The table came from immunoSEQ multiplex PCR; TCRdb's copy has only in-frame clones and leaves some out. The table shows approximately 320,000 clones, with approximately 79% occurring only once. Sequencing was carried out using memory CD4+ T cells sorted from blood. Sample subset: CD45RA-negative fraction. The receptors come from a man aged 30 to 45 in good health.

This clone was counted at least ten times. The chain has TRBV28 and TRBJ2-5; D is possibly TRBD1 (5 bases). With 1 base removed from V and 5 bases from J, the gap between germline ends came to 11 bases. The CDR3 is 14 amino acids. Germline V gene data show CDR1 as MDHEN and CDR2 as SYDVKM. The DNA of the CDR3 is TGTGCCAGCAGTTTATCACCCAGGGATGAGACCCAGTACTTC. It specifies CASSLSPRDETQYF. Full variable domain (outside the CDR3, taken from reference TRBV28 and TRBJ2-5): DVKVTQSSRYLVKRTGEKVFLECVQDMDHENMFWYRQDPGLGLRLIYFSYDVKMKEKGDIPEGYSVSREKKERFSLILESASTNQTSMYLCASSLSPRDETQYFGPGTRLLVL.

The V and J genes are TRBV21-1 and TRBJ2-3; the tabulated D call, TRBD1, remains unverified against the DNA. TRBV21-1 is marked as a pseudogene. The CDR3 extends over 17 amino acids. The CDR3 nucleotides are TGTGCCAGCAGCAAAGAGAGGGGGCGAGGAGACACAGATACGCAGTATTTT. It is translated as CASSKERGRGDTDTQYF.

This sequence joins TRBV11-2 and TRBJ2-2; 8 bases line up with TRBD1. Unmatched junction bases numbered 11, after V lost 6 bases and J lost 5 bases. Germline CDR1 and CDR2: SGHAT and FQNNGV. This CDR3 contains 16 residues. CDR3 residues: CASRVRGTGATGELFF. CDR3 DNA sequence: TGTGCCAGCAGGGTTCGGGGGACAGGTGCAACCGGGGAGCTGTTTTTT.

A word on this clone: Other DNA sequences within the sample encode an identical CDR3. The chain carries TRBV7-9 and TRBJ1-1; D is undetermined. This CDR3 region has 13 residues. The ends were cut back, 3 bases at V and 1 base at J, with 6 bases in the middle. Germline V CDR1 and CDR2: SEHNR, FQNEAQ (reference sequence). The CDR3 DNA reads TGTGCCAGCAGCTTTTCTGGGAACACTGAAGCTTTCTTT. Its translation: CASSFSGNTEAFF.

The V and J genes are TRBV5-4 and TRBJ2-3; 11 bases map to TRBD2. V lost 1 base, J lost 1 base, and 5 bases stayed unmatched. This CDR3 is built from 17 residues. Germline CDR1 reads SGHNT; CDR2 reads YYREEE (reference sequence). The CDR3 DNA follows: TGTGCCAGCAGCTTGCAACTAGCGGGAGTTGGCACAGATACGCAGTATTTT. Residues: CASSLQLAGVGTDTQYF.

The CDR3 DNA follows: TGTGCCAGCACCAGACAGGGTAGCGGGGCCAACGTCCTGACTTTC. It yields the protein CASTRQGSGANVLTF. The rearrangement links TRBV7-2 to TRBJ2-6, with TRBD1 identical over 7 bases. Germline CDR1 reads SGHTA; CDR2 reads FQGNSA. The J segment lost 4 bases and the V segment lost 7 bases, leaving 7 bases of the junction unmatched. The CDR3 length is 15 residues.

The chain recombines TRBV18 with TRBJ1-1; no firm D call. This CDR3 comprises 15 residues. V shed 1 base and J shed 3 bases, with 12 bases lying between them. Germline CDR1 reads KGHSH; CDR2 reads LQKENI. The CDR3 region is CASSPLPRADTEAFF. CDR3 coding DNA: TGTGCCAGCTCACCACTTCCGAGGGCGGACACTGAAGCTTTCTTT.

This sequence joins TRBV18 and TRBJ2-6; the D is unclear. Looked up from germline, CDR1 is KGHSH and CDR2 is LQKENI. There are 18 residues in the CDR3. The germline V and J ends were trimmed by 3 bases and 3 bases, with 18 bases remaining between them. CDR3 loop: CASSPTLYGQLGANVLTF. As DNA, the CDR3 is TGTGCCAGCTCACCCACTCTCTATGGGCAGCTTGGGGCCAACGTCCTGACTTTC.

This clone came up many times. The chain uses TRBV4-3 and TRBJ2-2; tentatively, D is TRBD2 (7 bases). Per the germline V gene, CDR1 is LGHNA and CDR2 is YSLEER. The V gene lost 1 base and the J gene lost 6 bases, with 18 bases spanning the gap. The CDR3 loop spans 17 amino acids. CDR3 in amino acids: CASSQGGGRAWAGELFF. The DNA of the CDR3 is TGCGCCAGCAGCCAAGGAGGGGGGAGGGCATGGGCCGGGGAGCTGTTTTTT.

This clone was found a few times. The V call is TRBV6-1, the J call TRBJ2-5; no definite D call. CDR1 is MNHNS, CDR2 SASEGT, per germline. Trimming pared 8 bases from V and 5 bases from J, leaving 12 bases between. The CDR3 loop spans 12 amino acids. This CDR3 is CASATLGETQYF. Here the CDR3 DNA reads TGTGCCAGCGCCACCCTGGGGGAGACCCAGTACTTC.

The chain carries TRBV28 and TRBJ2-7; D unclear. The CDR3 spans 14 residues. Trimming removed 8 bases from V and 1 base from J, with 15 bases in between. CDR1 and CDR2 (germline): MDHEN, SYDVKM. Written as DNA, the CDR3 is TGTGCCAGCCACCCCGGCACAGCTTCCTACGAGCAGTACTTC. Amino acids: CASHPGTASYEQYF. The full variable domain, with the rest looked up from reference TRBV28 and TRBJ2-7, is DVKVTQSSRYLVKRTGEKVFLECVQDMDHENMFWYRQDPGLGLRLIYFSYDVKMKEKGDIPEGYSVSREKKERFSLILESASTNQTSMYLCASHPGTASYEQYFGPGTRLTVT.

The J gene is TRBJ1-1, the V gene TRBV11-2; 7 bases are shared with TRBD1. There are 14 residues in the CDR3. The trim removed 5 bases at V and 11 bases at J, leaving 14 bases unmatched. Germline values: CDR1 SGHAT, CDR2 FQNNGV. CDR3 coding DNA: TGTGCCAGCAGCAAGAACAGGGGCCGCTTGCGGGCTTTCTTT. Protein: CASSKNRGRLRAFF.

The chain carries TRBV18 and TRBJ2-7, with D perhaps matching TRBD1 (6 bases). Germline CDR1 and CDR2: KGHSH and LQKENI. V dropped 6 bases and J dropped 3 bases, with 12 bases sitting between them. The CDR3 contains 13 residues. CDR3 in DNA: TGTGCCAGCTCCTTCGGACAGAACTACGAGCAGTACTTC. Protein sequence: CASSFGQNYEQYF.

The rearrangement joins TRBV27 to TRBJ1-2; a possible D gene is TRBD1 (5 bases). Germline CDR1 MNHEY, CDR2 SMNVEV (reference sequence). V was shortened by 4 bases and J by 2 bases, with 17 bases between the two germline ends. The CDR3 sequence is 16 residues long. CDR3 nucleotide sequence: TGTGCCAGCAGTTCCCCGGGGACGGGAAGAAACTATGGCTACACCTTC. Translated, it gives CASSSPGTGRNYGYTF.